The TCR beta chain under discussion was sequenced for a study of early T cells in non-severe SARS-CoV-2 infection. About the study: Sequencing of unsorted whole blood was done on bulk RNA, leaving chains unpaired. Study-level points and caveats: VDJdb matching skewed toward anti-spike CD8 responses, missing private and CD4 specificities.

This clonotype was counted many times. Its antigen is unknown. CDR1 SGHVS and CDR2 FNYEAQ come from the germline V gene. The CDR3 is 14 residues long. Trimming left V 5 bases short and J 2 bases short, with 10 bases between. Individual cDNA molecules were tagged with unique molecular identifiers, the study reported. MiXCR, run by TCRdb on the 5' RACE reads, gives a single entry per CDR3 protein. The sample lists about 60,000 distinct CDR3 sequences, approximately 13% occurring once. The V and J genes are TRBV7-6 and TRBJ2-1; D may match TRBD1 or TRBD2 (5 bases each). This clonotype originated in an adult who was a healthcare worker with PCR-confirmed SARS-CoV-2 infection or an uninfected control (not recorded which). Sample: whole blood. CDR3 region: CASSPPGPYNEQFF. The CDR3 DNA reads TGTGCCAGCAGCCCTCCGGGACCCTACAATGAGCAGTTCTTC.